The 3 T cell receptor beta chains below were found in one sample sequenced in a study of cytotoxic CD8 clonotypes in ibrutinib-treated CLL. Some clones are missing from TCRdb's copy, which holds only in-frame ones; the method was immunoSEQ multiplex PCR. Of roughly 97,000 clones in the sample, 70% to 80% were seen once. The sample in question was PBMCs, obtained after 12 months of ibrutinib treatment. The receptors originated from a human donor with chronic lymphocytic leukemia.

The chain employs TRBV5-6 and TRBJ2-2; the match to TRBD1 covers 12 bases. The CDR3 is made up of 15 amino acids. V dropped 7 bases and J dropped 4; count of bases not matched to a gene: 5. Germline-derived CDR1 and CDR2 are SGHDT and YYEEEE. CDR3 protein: CASGDRGLGTGELFF. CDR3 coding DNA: TGTGCCAGCGGGGACAGGGGGCTTGGCACCGGGGAGCTGTTTTTT.

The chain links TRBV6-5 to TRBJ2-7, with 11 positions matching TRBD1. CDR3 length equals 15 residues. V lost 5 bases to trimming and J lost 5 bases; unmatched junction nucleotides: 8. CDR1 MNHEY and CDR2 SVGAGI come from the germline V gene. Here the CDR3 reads CASSPGTGGRDEQYF. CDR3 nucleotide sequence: TGTGCCAGCAGTCCCGGGACAGGGGGACGAGACGAGCAGTACTTC.

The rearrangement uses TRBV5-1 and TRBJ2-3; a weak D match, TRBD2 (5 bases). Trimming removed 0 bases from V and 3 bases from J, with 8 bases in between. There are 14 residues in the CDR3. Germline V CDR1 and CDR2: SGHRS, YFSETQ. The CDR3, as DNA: TGCGCCAGCAGCTTGGGGGGAGAGACAGATACGCAGTATTTT. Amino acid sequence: CASSLGGETDTQYF. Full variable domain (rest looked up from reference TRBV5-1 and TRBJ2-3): KAGVTQTPRYLIKTRGQQVTLSCSPISGHRSVSWYQQTPGQGLQFLFEYFSETQRNKGNFPGRFSGRQFSNSRSEMNVSTLELGDSALYLCASSLGGETDTQYFGPGTRLTVL.